Listed below are T cell receptor beta chains from one sample, sequenced in a study of shared clonotypes between healthy human individuals. This table comes from immunoSEQ multiplex PCR, and its TCRdb copy is limited to in-frame clones, with some not included. The table records around 2.5 million clones, roughly 93% of them present only once. Sequenced material: naive CD4+ T cells from PBMCs. The receptor source for this set is a man in his late teens or twenties in good health. Some clones in this sample may be carry-over from other donors' samples. Both conserved end residues are part of each CDR3. The order of the fields is J gene, D gene, V gene, CDR3 protein. D genes are given only for firm matches.

TRBJ2-6,.,TRBV2,CAPAAGVMGGVLTF
TRBJ2-1,TRBD2,TRBV13,CASSYRTSGRRDNEQFF
.,.,TRBV25-1,CASSERTAGSYEQYF
TRBJ2-5,TRBD2,TRBV28,CASIGGSTQETQYF
TRBJ2-2,TRBD2,TRBV19,CASSSTSGRYTGELFF
TRBJ2-3,.,TRBV5-1,CASSLDSRGDTQYF
TRBJ1-6,.,TRBV7-9,CATELGASGSPLHF
TRBJ1-2,.,TRBV9,CASSVGLGGNYGYTF
TRBJ2-1,TRBD2,TRBV25-1,CASSGLADHNEQFF
TRBJ1-5,.,TRBV27,CASSLFGGGNQPQHF
TRBJ1-2,.,TRBV28,CASSGRGPNNYGYTF
TRBJ2-7,TRBD2,TRBV5-4,CASSPPASGPSYEQYF
TRBJ2-7,TRBD1,TRBV5-1,CASSLPDRAYEQYF
TRBJ1-2,.,TRBV28,CASSFSTQSYGYTF
TRBJ1-5,.,TRBV28,CASSLQGRSPSQPQHF
TRBJ1-5,.,TRBV2,CASSVFASNQPQHF
TRBJ1-2,.,TRBV5-1,CASSLGVSNYGYTF
TRBJ2-3,.,TRBV27,CASSLYGARGIDKSDTQYF
TRBJ1-5,.,TRBV18,CASSPRDDLNQPQHF
TRBJ2-7,TRBD2,TRBV6-5,CASTSRGRRVHEQYF
TRBJ2-1,.,TRBV27,CASSHYNEQFF
TRBJ2-4,TRBD1,TRBV28,CASSSHPGQGPIQYF
TRBJ2-2,.,TRBV30,CAWRGVTGELFF
TRBJ1-3,.,TRBV4-1,CASSLGLFSGNTIYF
TRBJ2-7,TRBD1,TRBV7-9,CASSLALGQGSSYEQYF
TRBJ2-5,TRBD1,TRBV28,CASGGTGRGTQYF
TRBJ1-1,.,TRBV2,CASSEGIRNTEAFF
TRBJ2-2,.,TRBV7-9,CASSSRNTGELFF
TRBJ2-1,.,TRBV25-1,CASSLRNEQFF
TRBJ1-2,.,TRBV5-1,CASSLNSWNYGYTF
TRBJ2-3,TRBD2,TRBV2,CASNSGRGSTDTQYF
TRBJ1-2,TRBD1,TRBV5-4,CASSTGTGGGYGYTF
TRBJ2-2,TRBD2,TRBV28,CASTGGRDTGELFF
TRBJ2-7,TRBD2,TRBV27,CASSPGLAGSGAYEQYF
TRBJ2-2,TRBD2,TRBV27,CASSPGLGITGELFF
TRBJ1-3,TRBD1,TRBV5-1,CASSLGERGRGNTIYF
TRBJ2-2,TRBD1,TRBV6-5,CASSQGAPGELFF
TRBJ1-3,.,TRBV5-6,CASSGSRYRAASGNTIYF
TRBJ1-2,TRBD1,TRBV6-1,CASPGTGLAGYTF
TRBJ2-5,.,TRBV14,CASSQDPQPPMTQYF
TRBJ2-4,.,TRBV6-1,CASVMGGASKNIQYF
TRBJ1-2,.,TRBV11-2,CASSPGLDYGYTF
TRBJ2-5,TRBD1,TRBV5-6,CASSLWDRGRGETQYF
TRBJ2-1,.,TRBV7-2,CASSPSYNEQFF
TRBJ1-5,.,TRBV6-5,CASSSQVGQPQHF
TRBJ2-5,.,TRBV7-8,CASSLGAQETQYF
TRBJ2-5,.,TRBV5-4,CASTPRRGPQETQYF
TRBJ2-7,.,TRBV2,CASSDRSGPYEQYF